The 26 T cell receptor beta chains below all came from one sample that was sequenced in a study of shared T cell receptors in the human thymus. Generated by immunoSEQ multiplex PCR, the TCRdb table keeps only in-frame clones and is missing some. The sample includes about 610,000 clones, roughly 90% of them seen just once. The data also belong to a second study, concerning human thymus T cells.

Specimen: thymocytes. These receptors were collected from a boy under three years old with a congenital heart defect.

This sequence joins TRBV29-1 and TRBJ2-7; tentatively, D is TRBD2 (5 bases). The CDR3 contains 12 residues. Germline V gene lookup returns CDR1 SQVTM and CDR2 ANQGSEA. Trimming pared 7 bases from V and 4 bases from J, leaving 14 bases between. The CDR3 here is CSAQTSGYEQYF. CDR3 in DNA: TGCAGCGCCCAGACCAGCGGATACGAGCAGTACTTC.

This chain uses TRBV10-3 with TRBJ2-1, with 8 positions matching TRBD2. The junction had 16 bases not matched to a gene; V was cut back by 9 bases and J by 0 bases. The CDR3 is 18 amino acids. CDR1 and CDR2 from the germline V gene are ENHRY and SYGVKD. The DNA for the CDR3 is TGTGCCATAACACCCGGGGGGGCTCCTCGAAGCTCCTACAATGAGCAGTTCTTC. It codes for CAITPGGAPRSSYNEQFF.

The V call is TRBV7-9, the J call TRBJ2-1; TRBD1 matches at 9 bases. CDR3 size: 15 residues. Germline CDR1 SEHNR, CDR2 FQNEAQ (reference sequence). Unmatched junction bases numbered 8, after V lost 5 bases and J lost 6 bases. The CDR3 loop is CASSQEWDRVNEQFF. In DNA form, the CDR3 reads TGTGCCAGCAGCCAGGAATGGGACAGGGTCAATGAGCAGTTCTTC.

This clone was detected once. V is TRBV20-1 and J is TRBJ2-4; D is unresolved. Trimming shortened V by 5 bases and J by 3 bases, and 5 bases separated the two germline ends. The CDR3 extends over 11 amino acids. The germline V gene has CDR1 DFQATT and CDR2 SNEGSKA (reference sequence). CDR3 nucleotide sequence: TGCAGTGCTGGCAGCAAAAACATTCAGTACTTC. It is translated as CSAGSKNIQYF.

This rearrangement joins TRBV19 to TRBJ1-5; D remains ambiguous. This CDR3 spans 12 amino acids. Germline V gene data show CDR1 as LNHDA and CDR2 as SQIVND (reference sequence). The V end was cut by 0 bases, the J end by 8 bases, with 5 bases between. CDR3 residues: CASSIDYKPQHF. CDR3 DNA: TGTGCCAGTAGTATAGATTACAAGCCCCAGCATTTT. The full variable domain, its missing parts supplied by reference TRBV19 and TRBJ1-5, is DGGITQSPKYLFRKEGQNVTLSCEQNLNHDAMYWYRQDPGQGLRLIYYSQIVNDFQKGDIAEGYSVSREKKESFPLTVTSAQKNPTAFYLCASSIDYKPQHFGDGTRLSIL.

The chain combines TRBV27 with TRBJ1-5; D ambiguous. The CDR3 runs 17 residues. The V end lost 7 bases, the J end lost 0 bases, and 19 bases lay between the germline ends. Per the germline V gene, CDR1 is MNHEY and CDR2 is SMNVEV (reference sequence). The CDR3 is CASTLKWPHDSNQPQHF. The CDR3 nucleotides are TGTGCCAGCACGCTGAAGTGGCCCCACGATAGCAATCAGCCCCAGCATTTT.

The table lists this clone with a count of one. CDR3 in amino acids: CSVDGGRANEQFF. In DNA, the CDR3 is TGCAGCGTTGACGGCGGGAGGGCCAATGAGCAGTTCTTC. The V gene is TRBV29-1, the J gene TRBJ2-1; 9 bases match TRBD2. Germline V CDR1 and CDR2: SQVTM, ANQGSEA. The CDR3 loop spans 13 amino acids. V dropped 3 bases and J dropped 6; count of bases not matched to a gene: 3.

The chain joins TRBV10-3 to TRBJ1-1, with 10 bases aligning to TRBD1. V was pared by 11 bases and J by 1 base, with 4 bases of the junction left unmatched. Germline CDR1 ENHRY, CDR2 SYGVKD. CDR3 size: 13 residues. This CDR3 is CAAGDRGNTEAFF. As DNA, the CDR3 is TGTGCCGCCGGGGACAGGGGGAACACTGAAGCTTTCTTT.

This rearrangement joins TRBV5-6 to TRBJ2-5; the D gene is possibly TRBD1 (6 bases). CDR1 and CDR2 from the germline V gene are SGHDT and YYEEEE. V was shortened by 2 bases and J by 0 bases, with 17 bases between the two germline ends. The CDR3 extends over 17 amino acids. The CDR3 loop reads CASSFRGESGDQETQYF. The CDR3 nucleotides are TGTGCCAGCAGCTTCAGGGGAGAGAGCGGAGACCAAGAGACCCAGTACTTC.

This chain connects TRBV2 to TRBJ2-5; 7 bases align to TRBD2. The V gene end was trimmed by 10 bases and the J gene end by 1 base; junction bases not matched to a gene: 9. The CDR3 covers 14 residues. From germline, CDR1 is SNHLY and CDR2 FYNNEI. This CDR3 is CATKPGLPQETQYF. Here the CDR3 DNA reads TGTGCCACCAAACCGGGACTACCCCAAGAGACCCAGTACTTC.

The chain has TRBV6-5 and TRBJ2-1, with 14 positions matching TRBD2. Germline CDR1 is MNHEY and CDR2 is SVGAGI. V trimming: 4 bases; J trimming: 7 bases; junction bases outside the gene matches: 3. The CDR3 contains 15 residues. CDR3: CASSSRTSGRNEQFF. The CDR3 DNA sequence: TGTGCCAGCAGTTCCCGGACTAGCGGGAGGAATGAGCAGTTCTTC.

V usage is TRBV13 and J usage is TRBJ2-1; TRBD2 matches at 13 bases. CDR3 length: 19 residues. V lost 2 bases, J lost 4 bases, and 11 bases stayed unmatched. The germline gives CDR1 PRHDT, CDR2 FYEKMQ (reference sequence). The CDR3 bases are TGTGCCAGCAGCTTAAAGGCAGGGAAACTAGCGGGAGGGTACAATGAGCAGTTCTTC. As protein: CASSLKAGKLAGGYNEQFF.

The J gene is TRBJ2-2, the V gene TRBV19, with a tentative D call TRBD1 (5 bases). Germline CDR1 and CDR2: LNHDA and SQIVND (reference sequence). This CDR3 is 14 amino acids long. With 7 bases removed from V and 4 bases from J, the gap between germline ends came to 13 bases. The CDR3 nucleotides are TGTGCCAGTATCAACAGGCCGCCCACCGGGGAGCTGTTTTTT. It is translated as CASINRPPTGELFF.

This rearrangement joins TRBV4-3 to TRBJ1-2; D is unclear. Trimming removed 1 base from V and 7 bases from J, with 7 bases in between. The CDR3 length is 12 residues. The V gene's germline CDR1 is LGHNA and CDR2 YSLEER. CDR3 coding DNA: TGCGCCAGCAGCCAAGCCGGGTCTGGCTACACCTTC. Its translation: CASSQAGSGYTF.

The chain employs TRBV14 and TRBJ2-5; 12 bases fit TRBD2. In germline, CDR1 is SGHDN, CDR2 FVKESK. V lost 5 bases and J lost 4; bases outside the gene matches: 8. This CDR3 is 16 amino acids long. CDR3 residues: CASSDPLAGGRETQYF. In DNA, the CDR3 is TGTGCCAGCAGCGACCCGCTAGCGGGAGGGAGAGAGACCCAGTACTTC.

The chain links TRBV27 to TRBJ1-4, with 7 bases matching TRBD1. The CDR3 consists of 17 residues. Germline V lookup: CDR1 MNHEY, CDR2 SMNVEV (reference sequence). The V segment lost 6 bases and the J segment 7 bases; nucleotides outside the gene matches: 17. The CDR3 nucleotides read TGTGCCAGCAGACCAACCCTCCGGCAGGGGGACGTTGAAAAACTGTTTTTT. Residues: CASRPTLRQGDVEKLFF.

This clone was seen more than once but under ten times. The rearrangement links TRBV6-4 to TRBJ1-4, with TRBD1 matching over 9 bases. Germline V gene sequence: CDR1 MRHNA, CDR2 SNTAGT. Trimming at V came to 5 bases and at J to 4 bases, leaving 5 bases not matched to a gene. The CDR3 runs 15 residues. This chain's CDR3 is CASSFPDRGNEKLFF. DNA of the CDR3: TGTGCCAGCAGTTTTCCGGACAGGGGTAATGAAAAACTGTTTTTT.

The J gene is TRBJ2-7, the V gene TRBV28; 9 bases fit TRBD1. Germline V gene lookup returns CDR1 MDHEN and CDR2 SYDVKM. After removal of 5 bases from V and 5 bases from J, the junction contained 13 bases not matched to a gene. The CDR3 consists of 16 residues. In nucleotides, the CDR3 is TGTGCCAGCAGTCCGATGCCCGGGACAGGGTTCCACGAGCAGTACTTC. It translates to CASSPMPGTGFHEQYF. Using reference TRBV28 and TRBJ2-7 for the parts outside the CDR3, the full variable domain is DVKVTQSSRYLVKRTGEKVFLECVQDMDHENMFWYRQDPGLGLRLIYFSYDVKMKEKGDIPEGYSVSREKKERFSLILESASTNQTSMYLCASSPMPGTGFHEQYFGPGTRLTVT.

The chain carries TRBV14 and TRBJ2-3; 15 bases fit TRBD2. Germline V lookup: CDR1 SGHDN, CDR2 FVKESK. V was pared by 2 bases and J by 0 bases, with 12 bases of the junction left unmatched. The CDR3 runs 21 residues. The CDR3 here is CASSQRAGLAGGPLSTDTQYF. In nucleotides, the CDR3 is TGTGCCAGCAGCCAACGAGCAGGACTAGCGGGAGGGCCGCTCAGCACAGATACGCAGTATTTT.

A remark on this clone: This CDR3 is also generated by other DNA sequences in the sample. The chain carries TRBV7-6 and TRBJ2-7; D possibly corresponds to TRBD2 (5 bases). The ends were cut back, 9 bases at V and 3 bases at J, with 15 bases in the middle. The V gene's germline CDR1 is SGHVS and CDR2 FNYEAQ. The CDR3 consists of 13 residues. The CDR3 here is CASSPLGSYEQYF. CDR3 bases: TGTGCCAGTAGCCCCCTAGGGAGCTACGAGCAGTACTTC. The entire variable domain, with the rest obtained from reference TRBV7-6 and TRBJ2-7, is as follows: GAGVSQSPRYKVTKRGQDVALRCDPISGHVSLYWYRQALGQGPEFLTYFNYEAQQDKSGLPNDRFSAERPEGSISTLTIQRTEQRDSAMYRCASSPLGSYEQYFGPGTRLTVT.

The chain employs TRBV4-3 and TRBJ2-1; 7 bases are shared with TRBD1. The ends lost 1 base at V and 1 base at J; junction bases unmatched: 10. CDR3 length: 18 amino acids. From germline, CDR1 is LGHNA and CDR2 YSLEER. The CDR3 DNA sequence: TGCGCCAGCAGCCAAGGGGCGACAGGGAAGGAATCCTACAATGAGCAGTTCTTC. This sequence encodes CASSQGATGKESYNEQFF.

The CDR3 region has the DNA TGCGCCAGCAGCTGGGGACAGGGGGCGCGAGGAAACACCATATATTTT. It specifies CASSWGQGARGNTIYF. The chain is built from TRBV5-1 and TRBJ1-3, with 12 bases lining up with TRBD1. Losses at the gene ends were 3 bases for V and 4 bases for J; bases not matched to a gene: 5. This CDR3 is built from 16 residues. Germline V gene sequence: CDR1 SGHRS, CDR2 YFSETQ.

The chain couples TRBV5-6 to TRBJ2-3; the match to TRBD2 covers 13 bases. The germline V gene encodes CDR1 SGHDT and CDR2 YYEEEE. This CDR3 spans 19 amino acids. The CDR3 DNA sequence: TGTGGTAGCAGCCAATGGCGGGGACTAGCGGGGAGGCGGGTAGATACGCAGTATTTT. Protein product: CGSSQWRGLAGRRVDTQYF.

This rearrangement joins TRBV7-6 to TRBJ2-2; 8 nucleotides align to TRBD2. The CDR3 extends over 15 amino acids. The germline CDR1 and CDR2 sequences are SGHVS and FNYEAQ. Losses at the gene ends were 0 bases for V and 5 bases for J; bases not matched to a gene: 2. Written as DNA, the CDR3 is TGTGCCAGCAGCTTAGCGGCTAGCGGGACCGGGGAGCTGTTTTTT. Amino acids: CASSLAASGTGELFF.

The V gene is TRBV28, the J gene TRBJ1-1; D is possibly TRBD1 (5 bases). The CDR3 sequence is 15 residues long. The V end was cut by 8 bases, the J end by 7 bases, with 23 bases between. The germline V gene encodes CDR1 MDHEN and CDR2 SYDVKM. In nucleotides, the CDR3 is TGTGCCAGCTGCGCCTGCTACAGGTTCTTACATGAAGCTTTCTTT. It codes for CASCACYRFLHEAFF.

The CDR3 DNA is TGTGCCACCAGCGGGCGGACAGCCGGGCGTAAGATCACTGAAGCTTTCTTT. It specifies CATSGRTAGRKITEAFF. The gene calls are TRBV15 and TRBJ1-1; tentatively, D is TRBD1 (6 bases). The CDR3 is made up of 17 amino acids. Germline lookup yields CDR1 LNHNV and CDR2 YYDKDF (reference sequence). Trimming shortened V by 5 bases and J by 4 bases, and 23 bases separated the two germline ends.